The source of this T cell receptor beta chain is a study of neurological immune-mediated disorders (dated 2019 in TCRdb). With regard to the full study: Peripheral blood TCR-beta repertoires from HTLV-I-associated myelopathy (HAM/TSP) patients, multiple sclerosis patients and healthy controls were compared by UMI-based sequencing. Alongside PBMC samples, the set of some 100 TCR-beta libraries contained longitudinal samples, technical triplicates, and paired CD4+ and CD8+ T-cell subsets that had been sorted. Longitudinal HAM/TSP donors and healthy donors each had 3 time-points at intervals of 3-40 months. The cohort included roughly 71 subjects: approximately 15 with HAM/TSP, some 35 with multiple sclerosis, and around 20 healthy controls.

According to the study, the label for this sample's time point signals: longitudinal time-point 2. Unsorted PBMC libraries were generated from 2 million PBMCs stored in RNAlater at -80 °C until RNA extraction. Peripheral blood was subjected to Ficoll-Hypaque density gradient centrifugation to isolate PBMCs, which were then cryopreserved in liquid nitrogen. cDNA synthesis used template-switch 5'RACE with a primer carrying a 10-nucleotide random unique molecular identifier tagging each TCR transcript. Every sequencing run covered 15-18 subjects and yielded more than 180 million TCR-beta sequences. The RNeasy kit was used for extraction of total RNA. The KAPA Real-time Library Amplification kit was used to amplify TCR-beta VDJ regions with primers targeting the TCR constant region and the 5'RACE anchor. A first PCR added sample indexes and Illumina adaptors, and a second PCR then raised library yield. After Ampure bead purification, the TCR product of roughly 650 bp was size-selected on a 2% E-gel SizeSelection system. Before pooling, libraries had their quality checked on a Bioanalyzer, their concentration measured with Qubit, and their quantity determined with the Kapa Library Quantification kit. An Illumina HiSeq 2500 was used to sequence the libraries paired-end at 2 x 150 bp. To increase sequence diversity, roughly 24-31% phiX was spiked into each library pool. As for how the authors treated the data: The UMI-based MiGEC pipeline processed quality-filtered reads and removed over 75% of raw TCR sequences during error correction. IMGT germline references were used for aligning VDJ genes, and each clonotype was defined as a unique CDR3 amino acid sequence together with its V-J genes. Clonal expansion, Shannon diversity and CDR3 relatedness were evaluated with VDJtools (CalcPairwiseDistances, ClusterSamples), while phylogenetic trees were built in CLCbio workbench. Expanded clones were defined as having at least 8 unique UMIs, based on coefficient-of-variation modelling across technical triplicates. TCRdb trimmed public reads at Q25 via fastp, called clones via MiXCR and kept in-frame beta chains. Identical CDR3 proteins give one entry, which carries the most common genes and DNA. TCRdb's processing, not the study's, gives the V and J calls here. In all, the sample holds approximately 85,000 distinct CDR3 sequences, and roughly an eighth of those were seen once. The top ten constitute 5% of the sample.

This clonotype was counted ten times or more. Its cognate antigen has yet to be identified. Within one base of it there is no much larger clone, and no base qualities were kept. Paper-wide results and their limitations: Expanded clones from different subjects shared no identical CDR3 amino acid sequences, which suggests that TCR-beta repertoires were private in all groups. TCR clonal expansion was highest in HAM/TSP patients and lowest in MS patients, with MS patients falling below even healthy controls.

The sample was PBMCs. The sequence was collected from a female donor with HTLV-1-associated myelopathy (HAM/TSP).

Here the CDR3 is given as CASSPLTGTGAYEQYF. The DNA sequence is given as TGCGCCAGCAGCCCCTTAACCGGGACAGGGGCCTACGAGCAGTACTTC. The receptor chain draws on TRBV4-1 and TRBJ2-7, and 10 bases in between align with TRBD1. Based on the germline V gene, the CDR1 and CDR2 sequences are MGHRA and YSYEKL. Here V drops 4 bases and J drops 2 bases, and the junction holds 8 bases not matched to any gene. Inclusive of the bounding cysteine and phenylalanine, the CDR3 is 16 residues long. Only the CDR3 DNA is retained, 48 bases long and in frame from the first base.